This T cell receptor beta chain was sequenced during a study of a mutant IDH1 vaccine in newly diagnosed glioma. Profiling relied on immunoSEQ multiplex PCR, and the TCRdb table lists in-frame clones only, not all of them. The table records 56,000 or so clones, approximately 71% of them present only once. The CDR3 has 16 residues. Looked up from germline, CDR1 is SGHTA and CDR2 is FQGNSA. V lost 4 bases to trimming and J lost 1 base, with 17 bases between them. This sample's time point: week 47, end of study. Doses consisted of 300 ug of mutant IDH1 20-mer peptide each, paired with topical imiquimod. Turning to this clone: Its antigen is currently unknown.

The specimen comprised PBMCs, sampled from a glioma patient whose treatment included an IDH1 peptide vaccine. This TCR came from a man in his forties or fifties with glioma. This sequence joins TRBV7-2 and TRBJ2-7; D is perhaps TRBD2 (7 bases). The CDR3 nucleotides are TGTGCCAGCAGCTCCCCCGGGGAGGGGACATCCTACGAGCAGTACTTC. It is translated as CASSSPGEGTSYEQYF.